This T cell receptor (beta chain) was recovered during a study of vaccination effects on CD4 cells after COVID-19. This clone occurred a few times. Antigen: not known. This CDR3 contains 12 residues. The V and J ends lost 4 bases and 9 bases respectively, with 13 bases between them. Ahead of sequencing, the ViraFEST assay grew antigen-specific CD4+ T cells using viral peptide pools. The culture ran for around nine days, and then CD4+ T cells were isolated. Vaccine recipients lacked prior SARS-CoV-2 infection and had negative nucleocapsid antibodies. Study-level points and caveats: Both infection-induced and vaccine-induced clones contracted markedly at late post-vaccination timepoints.

The assay was immunoSEQ multiplex PCR, and TCRdb's table has in-frame clones only and misses some. In the table there are some 77,000 clones, about 65% of which are singletons. The gene calls are TRBV23-1 and TRBJ2-7; D is perhaps TRBD1 or TRBD2 (5 bases each). TRBV23-1 falls under the ORF class, with uncertain function. The sample in question was CD4+ T cells from PBMCs cultured with HCoV-OC43 spike peptides, obtained before COVID-19 vaccination. Subset indicated: HCoV-OC43 spike overlapping peptide pool stimulation. This clonotype was sampled from a human donor who received a COVID-19 vaccine. The CDR3 loop reads CASSLEGKGQYV. CDR3 DNA: TGCGCCAGCAGTCTCGAGGGGAAAGGGCAGTACGTC.